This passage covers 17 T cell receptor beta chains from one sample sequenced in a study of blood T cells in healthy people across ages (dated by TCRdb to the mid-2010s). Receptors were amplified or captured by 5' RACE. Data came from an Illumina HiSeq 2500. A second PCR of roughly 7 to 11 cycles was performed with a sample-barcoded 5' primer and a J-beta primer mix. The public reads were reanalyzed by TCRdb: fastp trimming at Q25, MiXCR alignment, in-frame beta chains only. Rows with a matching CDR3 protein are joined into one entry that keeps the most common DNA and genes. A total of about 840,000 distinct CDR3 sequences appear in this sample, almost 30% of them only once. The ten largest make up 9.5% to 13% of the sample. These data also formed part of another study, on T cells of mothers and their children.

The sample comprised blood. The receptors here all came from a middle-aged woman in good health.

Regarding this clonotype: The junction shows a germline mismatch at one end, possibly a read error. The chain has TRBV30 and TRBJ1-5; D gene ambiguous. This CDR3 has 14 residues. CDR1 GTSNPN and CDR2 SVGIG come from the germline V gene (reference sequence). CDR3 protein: CAWSAVSGNQPPHF. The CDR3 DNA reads TGTGCCTGGAGCGCAGTCTCCGGGAATCAGCCCCCGCATTTT.

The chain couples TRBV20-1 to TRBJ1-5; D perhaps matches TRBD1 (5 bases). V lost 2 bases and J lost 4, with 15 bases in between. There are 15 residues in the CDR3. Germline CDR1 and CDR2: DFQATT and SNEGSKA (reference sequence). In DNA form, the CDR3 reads TGCAGTGCTAGACTTACAGGAGGCTGGAATCAGCCCCAGCATTTT. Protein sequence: CSARLTGGWNQPQHF.

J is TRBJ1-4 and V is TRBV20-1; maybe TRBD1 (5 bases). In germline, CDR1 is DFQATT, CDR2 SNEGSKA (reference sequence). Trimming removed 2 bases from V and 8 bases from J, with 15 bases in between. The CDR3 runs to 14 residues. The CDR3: CSARSQDGGEKLFF. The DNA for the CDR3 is TGCAGTGCTAGATCCCAGGATGGGGGGGAAAAACTGTTTTTT.

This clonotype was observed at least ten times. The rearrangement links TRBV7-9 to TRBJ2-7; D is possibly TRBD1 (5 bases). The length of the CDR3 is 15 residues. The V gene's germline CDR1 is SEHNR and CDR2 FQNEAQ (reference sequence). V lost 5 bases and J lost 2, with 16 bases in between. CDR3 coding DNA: TGTGCCAGCAGCCAGACTGACAGCCAAGCCTACGAGCAGTACTTC. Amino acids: CASSQTDSQAYEQYF.

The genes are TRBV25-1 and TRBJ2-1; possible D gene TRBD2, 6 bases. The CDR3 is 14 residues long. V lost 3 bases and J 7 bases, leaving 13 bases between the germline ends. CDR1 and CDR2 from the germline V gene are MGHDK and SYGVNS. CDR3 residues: CASSDYSGGNEQFF. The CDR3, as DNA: TGTGCCAGCAGTGACTATAGCGGAGGAAATGAGCAGTTCTTC. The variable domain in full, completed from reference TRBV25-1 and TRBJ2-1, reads EADIYQTPRYLVIGTGKKITLECSQTMGHDKMYWYQQDPGMELHLIHYSYGVNSTEKGDLSSESTVSRIRTEHFPLTLESARPSHTSQYLCASSDYSGGNEQFFGPGTRLTVL.

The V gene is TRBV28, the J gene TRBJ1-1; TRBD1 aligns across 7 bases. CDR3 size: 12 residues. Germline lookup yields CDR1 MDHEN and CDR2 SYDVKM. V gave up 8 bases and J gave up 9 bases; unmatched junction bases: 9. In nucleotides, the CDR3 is TGTGCCAGCGGGGGACAGCGCGGGAAAGCTTTCTTT. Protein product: CASGGQRGKAFF.

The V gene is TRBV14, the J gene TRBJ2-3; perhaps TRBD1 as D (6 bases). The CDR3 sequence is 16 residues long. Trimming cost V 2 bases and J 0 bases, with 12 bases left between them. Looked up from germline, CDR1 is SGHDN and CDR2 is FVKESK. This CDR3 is CASSQFGGISTDTQYF. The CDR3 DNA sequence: TGTGCCAGCAGCCAATTTGGGGGCATTAGCACAGATACGCAGTATTTT.

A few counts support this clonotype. CDR3 DNA: TGTGCCAGCAGTGCAACCCGGGACAGGGAGTACTTC. This sequence encodes CASSATRDREYF. The chain joins TRBV2 to TRBJ2-5; 9 bases line up with TRBD1. The CDR3 has 12 residues. Germline assignment: CDR1 SNHLY and CDR2 FYNNEI. J gave up 12 bases and V 4 bases, and 6 bases lay outside the gene matches.

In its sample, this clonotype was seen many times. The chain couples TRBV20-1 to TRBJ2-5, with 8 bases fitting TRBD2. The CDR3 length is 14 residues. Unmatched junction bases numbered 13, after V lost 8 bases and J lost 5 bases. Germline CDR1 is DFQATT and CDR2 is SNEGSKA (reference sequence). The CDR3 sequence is CSPTGGTKGETQYF. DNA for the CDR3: TGCAGTCCCACGGGGGGGACAAAGGGGGAGACCCAGTACTTC.

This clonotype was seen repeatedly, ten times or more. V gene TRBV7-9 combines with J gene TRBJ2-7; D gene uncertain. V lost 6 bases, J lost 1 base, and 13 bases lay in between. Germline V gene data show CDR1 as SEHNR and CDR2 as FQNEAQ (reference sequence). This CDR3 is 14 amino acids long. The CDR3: CASRTADGSYEQYF. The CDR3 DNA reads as TGTGCCAGCAGGACCGCTGATGGATCCTACGAGCAGTACTTC.

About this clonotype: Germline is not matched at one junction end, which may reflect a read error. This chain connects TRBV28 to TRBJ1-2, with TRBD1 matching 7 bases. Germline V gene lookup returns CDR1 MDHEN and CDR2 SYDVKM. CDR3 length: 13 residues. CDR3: CATRDSVTYDYTF. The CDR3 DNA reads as TGTGCCACCCGGGACAGTGTGACCTATGACTACACCTTC.

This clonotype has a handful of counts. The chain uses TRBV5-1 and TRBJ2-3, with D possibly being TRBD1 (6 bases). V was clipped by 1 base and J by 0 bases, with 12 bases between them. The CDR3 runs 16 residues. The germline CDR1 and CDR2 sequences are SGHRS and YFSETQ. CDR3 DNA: TGCGCCAGCAGCTTGCCTCAGGGGCCTAGCACAGATACGCAGTATTTT. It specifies CASSLPQGPSTDTQYF.

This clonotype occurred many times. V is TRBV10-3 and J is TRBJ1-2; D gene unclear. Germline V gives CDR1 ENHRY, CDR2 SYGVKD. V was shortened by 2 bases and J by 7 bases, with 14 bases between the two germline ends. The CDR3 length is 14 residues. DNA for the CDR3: TGTGCCATCAGTGAGCCCCAGGTAGTGGGTGGCTACACCTTC. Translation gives CAISEPQVVGGYTF.

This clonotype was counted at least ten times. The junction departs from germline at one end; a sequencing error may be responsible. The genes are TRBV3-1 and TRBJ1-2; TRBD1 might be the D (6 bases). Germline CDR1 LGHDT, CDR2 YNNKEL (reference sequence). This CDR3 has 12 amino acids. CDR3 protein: CASSQGGYGYTF. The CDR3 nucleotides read TGCGCCAGCAGCCAAGGGGGCTATGGCTACACCTTC.

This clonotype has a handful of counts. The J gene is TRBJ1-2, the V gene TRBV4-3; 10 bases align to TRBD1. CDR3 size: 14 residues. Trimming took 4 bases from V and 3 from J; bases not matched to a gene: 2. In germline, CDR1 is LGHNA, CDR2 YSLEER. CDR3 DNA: TGCGCCAGCAGCCGAGACAGGGGGCACTATGGCTACACCTTC. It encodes CASSRDRGHYGYTF.

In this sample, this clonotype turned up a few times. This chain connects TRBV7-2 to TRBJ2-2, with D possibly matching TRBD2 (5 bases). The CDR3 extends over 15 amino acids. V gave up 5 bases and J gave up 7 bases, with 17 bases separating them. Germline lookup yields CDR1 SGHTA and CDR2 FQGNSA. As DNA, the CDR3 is TGTGCCAGCAGCACCCGGAAGGGTCGGGACGGGGAGCTGTTTTTT. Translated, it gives CASSTRKGRDGELFF.

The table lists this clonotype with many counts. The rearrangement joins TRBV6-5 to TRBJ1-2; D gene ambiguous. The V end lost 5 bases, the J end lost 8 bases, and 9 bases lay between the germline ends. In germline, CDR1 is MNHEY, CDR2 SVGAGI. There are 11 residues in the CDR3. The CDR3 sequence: CASSQGQGYTF. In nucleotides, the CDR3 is TGTGCCAGCAGTCAAGGTCAAGGCTACACCTTC.